This TCR beta chain was obtained from a study of neurological immune-mediated disorders. Whole-study findings and limits: No CDR3 amino acid sequences were shared by expanded clones across subjects, suggesting private repertoires in all groups.

The CDR3 covers 12 residues. Germline CDR1 SGHRS, CDR2 YFSETQ. Trimming pared 4 bases from V and 5 bases from J, leaving 9 bases between. With regard to this clonotype: Its antigen is currently unknown.

The authors made cDNA by 5'RACE with 10-nucleotide random UMIs. TCRdb analysed the 5' RACE reads with MiXCR anew, one entry per CDR3 protein. The sample holds more than 50,000 distinct CDR3 sequences; less than 25% are singletons and the top ten take about 4.9%. The sample's time point: technical triplicate 2. The unsorted libraries were generated from a total of 2 million PBMCs, which had been stored in RNAlater at -80 C. The receptor's source is a man in his sixties with HTLV-1-associated myelopathy (HAM/TSP). The sample taken for sequencing was PBMCs. The chain uses TRBV5-1 and TRBJ1-1; D gene uncertain. CDR3 DNA: TGCGCCAGCAGCGGAGGGATGACTGAAGCTTTCTTT. This gives the protein CASSGGMTEAFF.